The 23 T cell receptor beta chains below were found in one sample sequenced in a study of vaccination and CD4 T cells after COVID-19. CD4+ T cells that had been cultured provided DNA sequenced with the Oncomine TCR Beta short-read assay. TCRdb re-called the PCR reads with MiXCR, one entry per CDR3 protein. There are 15,000 or so distinct CDR3 sequences in the sample; approximately 39% occur only once, and approximately 5.6% lies in the top ten. Treatment denoted: 10-day PBMC culture with coronavirus spike peptide pools or control peptides (ViraFEST assay). For these receptors, no antigen is known. Sequencing was performed on CD4+ T cells from blood, cultured in vitro, taken before SARS-CoV-2 vaccination. These receptors came from a human donor who had recovered from COVID-19.

The chain uses TRBV12-2 and TRBJ2-1. TRBV12-2 is a pseudogene locus. This CDR3 contains 15 residues. Here the CDR3 DNA reads TGTGCAAGTCGCTTAGTTCGCGTAGGAACGCGTGAGCAGTTCTTC. Residues: CASRLVRVGTREQFF.

Within the sample, this clonotype is medium-sized. The chain links TRBV7-6 to TRBJ1-5; the match to TRBD1 covers 7 bases. Germline CDR1 SGHVS, CDR2 FNYEAQ. The CDR3 spans 14 residues. The ends lost 5 bases at V and 4 bases at J; junction bases unmatched: 5. The CDR3: CASSPARGNQPQHF. CDR3 in DNA: TGTGCCAGCAGCCCCGCCAGGGGGAATCAGCCCCAGCATTTT. The complete variable domain, with remaining parts taken from reference TRBV7-6 and TRBJ1-5, reads GAGVSQSPRYKVTKRGQDVALRCDPISGHVSLYWYRQALGQGPEFLTYFNYEAQQDKSGLPNDRFSAERPEGSISTLTIQRTEQRDSAMYRCASSPARGNQPQHFGDGTRLSIL.

In this sample, this clonotype turned up once. The genes are TRBV27 and TRBJ2-2, with 9 bases aligning to TRBD2. The CDR3 has 15 residues. J lost 4 bases, V lost 3 bases, and 3 bases had no gene match. CDR1 is MNHEY and CDR2 is SMNVEV in the germline V gene (reference sequence). CDR3 region: CASSFIAGVTGELFF. The CDR3 DNA follows: TGTGCCAGCAGTTTTATAGCGGGGGTCACCGGGGAGCTGTTTTTT.

The J gene is TRBJ1-5, the V gene TRBV6-2 or TRBV6-3; weak D call: TRBD1 (6 bases). Germline V gene sequence: CDR1 MNHEY, CDR2 SVGEGT. The CDR3 is made up of 15 amino acids. The ends were cut back, 2 bases at V and 4 bases at J, with 12 bases in the middle. CDR3 coding DNA: TGTGCCAGCAGTTACACCGGGACACAAAATCAGCCCCAGCATTTT. It yields the protein CASSYTGTQNQPQHF.

This clonotype was seen just once. This chain uses TRBV2 with TRBJ1-1; TRBD1 might be the D (6 bases). The CDR3 totals 15 residues. CDR1 is SNHLY and CDR2 is FYNNEI in the germline V gene. Trimming removed 2 bases at V and 11 bases at J, with 21 bases between. In DNA form, the CDR3 reads TGTGCCAGCAGTGAATGGGGACATCCCCGGGTTAGGGCTTTCTTT. Its protein product is CASSEWGHPRVRAFF. Supplemented by reference TRBV2 and TRBJ1-1, the full variable domain reads EPEVTQTPSHQVTQMGQEVILRCVPISNHLYFYWYRQILGQKVEFLVSFYNNEISEKSEIFDDQFSVERPDGSNFTLKIRSTKLEDSAMYFCASSEWGHPRVRAFFGQGTRLTVV.

The gene calls are TRBV6-1 and TRBJ2-3; maybe TRBD2 (6 bases). This CDR3 spans 16 amino acids. V lost 5 bases to trimming and J lost 2 bases, with 17 bases between them. Germline V gene lookup returns CDR1 MNHNS and CDR2 SASEGT. CDR3: CASSSPRDSYTDTQYF. CDR3 nucleotides: TGTGCCAGCAGTAGCCCCCGGGACTCCTACACAGATACGCAGTATTTT.

This clonotype showed up just a few times. The chain employs TRBV15 and TRBJ2-7, with 15 bases matching TRBD2. Germline loops: CDR1 LNHNV, CDR2 YYDKDF (reference sequence). After removal of 0 bases from V and 7 bases from J, the junction contained 7 bases not matched to a gene. The CDR3 consists of 17 residues. The chain's CDR3 is CATSRDRAGTSGREQYF. The DNA of the CDR3 is TGTGCCACCAGCAGAGATAGAGCTGGGACTAGCGGGAGGGAGCAGTACTTC.

The J gene is TRBJ2-1, the V gene TRBV20-1; tentative D call: TRBD2 (6 bases). With 1 base removed from V and 0 bases from J, the gap between germline ends came to 13 bases. The germline V gene encodes CDR1 DFQATT and CDR2 SNEGSKA (reference sequence). The CDR3 extends over 16 amino acids. CDR3 sequence reads: CSARANSGGSYNEQFF. In DNA, the CDR3 is TGCAGTGCTAGAGCAAATAGCGGAGGCTCCTACAATGAGCAGTTCTTC.

The gene calls are TRBV20-1 and TRBJ2-1, with D possibly matching TRBD2 (5 bases). The CDR3 runs 19 residues. V gave up 6 bases and J gave up 1 base, with 28 bases separating them. Germline V gene data show CDR1 as DFQATT and CDR2 as SNEGSKA (reference sequence). The CDR3: CSALAPERPIMLSYNEQFF. The DNA for the CDR3 is TGCAGTGCCCTAGCTCCCGAGCGTCCAATCATGCTATCCTACAATGAGCAGTTCTTC.

The chain combines TRBV7-9 with TRBJ2-7; D assignment may be TRBD1 or TRBD2 (5 bases each). V was clipped by 5 bases and J by 2 bases, with 13 bases between them. The CDR3 consists of 14 residues. CDR1 is SEHNR, CDR2 FQNEAQ, per germline (reference sequence). CDR3 nucleotide sequence: TGTGCCAGCAGCATACGGGACCGCCCCTACGAGCAGTACTTC. Amino acid sequence: CASSIRDRPYEQYF.

This clonotype was found a few times. This rearrangement joins TRBV20-1 to TRBJ2-2; unclear D gene. CDR3 length: 13 amino acids. Trimming shortened V by 7 bases and J by 1 base, and 10 bases separated the two germline ends. Per germline, CDR1 DFQATT and CDR2 SNEGSKA (reference sequence). In DNA form, the CDR3 reads TGCAGTGGATTATTCAGGAACACCGGGGAGCTGTTTTTT. Translating it yields CSGLFRNTGELFF.

The chain joins TRBV20-1 to TRBJ1-5; D call uncertain. The CDR3 runs to 14 residues. Per the germline V gene, CDR1 is DFQATT and CDR2 is SNEGSKA (reference sequence). The germline V and J ends were trimmed by 1 base and 0 bases, with 7 bases remaining between them. The CDR3 loop reads CSARGANSNQPQHF. The CDR3 DNA reads as TGCAGTGCTAGAGGGGCAAATAGCAATCAGCCCCAGCATTTT.

J is TRBJ2-7 and V is TRBV6-2 or TRBV6-3; D might be TRBD2 (6 bases). V dropped 2 bases and J dropped 5 bases, with 22 bases sitting between them. The CDR3 spans 17 residues. Looked up from germline, CDR1 is MNHEY and CDR2 is SVGEGT. This CDR3 reads CASSYGLGRGGIHEQYF. For the CDR3, the DNA is TGTGCCAGCAGTTACGGGCTCGGAAGGGGAGGAATCCACGAGCAGTACTTC.

This chain joins TRBV4-3 and TRBJ2-1; D may be TRBD2 (5 bases). Germline CDR1 reads LGHNA; CDR2 reads YSLEER. This CDR3 region has 14 residues. V lost 1 base and J lost 9, with 13 bases in between. The CDR3 reads CASSQVLVFPEQFF. The CDR3 DNA reads TGCGCCAGCAGCCAAGTACTAGTCTTTCCTGAGCAGTTCTTC.

This sequence joins TRBV2 and TRBJ2-2; 7 nucleotides agree with TRBD1. Trimming removed 6 bases from V and 3 bases from J; junction bases left unmatched: 4. There are 14 residues in the CDR3. Germline V gene data show CDR1 as SNHLY and CDR2 as FYNNEI. The CDR3, as DNA: TGTGCCAGCAGCTCCGGGACAGACACCGGGGAGCTGTTTTTT. It specifies CASSSGTDTGELFF.

This clonotype showed up just a few times. V is TRBV19 and J is TRBJ2-3; 10 bases line up with TRBD2. The CDR3 sequence is 14 residues long. CDR1 LNHDA and CDR2 SQIVND come from the germline V gene (reference sequence). With V trimmed by 6 bases and J by 4 bases, 4 bases remained unmatched. The CDR3 coding sequence is TGTGCCAGTAGAGCGGGAGGGTCTGCAGATACGCAGTATTTT. As protein: CASRAGGSADTQYF.

This clonotype was counted between two and nine times. V usage is TRBV12-5 and J usage is TRBJ1-2; a weak D match, TRBD1 (5 bases). The V end was cut by 7 bases, the J end by 8 bases, with 17 bases between. Germline CDR1 and CDR2: LGHNT and FRNRAP. CDR3 length: 13 residues. Here the CDR3 reads CASATLEGYGYTF. CDR3 in DNA: TGTGCTAGTGCTACACTGGAGGGGTACGGCTACACCTTC.

On this clonotype itself: Relative to the germline gene, one junction end is altered; a read error may explain this. This chain uses TRBV11-2 with TRBJ1-1, with D possibly being TRBD1 (5 bases). The CDR3 covers 15 residues. Germline CDR1 reads SGHAT; CDR2 reads FQNNGV. The CDR3 is CASSQSLGVGTEALF. The CDR3 DNA is TGTGCCAGCAGCCAATCCCTAGGGGTGGGCACTGAAGCTTTGTTT.

This clonotype was counted between two and nine times. The chain couples TRBV6-2 or TRBV6-3 to TRBJ1-5, with a possible D match to TRBD1 (5 bases). The V and J ends lost 0 bases and 3 bases respectively, with 12 bases between them. The CDR3 runs to 16 residues. Germline V gene sequence: CDR1 MNHEY, CDR2 SVGEGT. CDR3 coding DNA: TGTGCCAGCAGTTACTCGGGCCAGGGATTCAATCAGCCCCAGCATTTT. The encoded protein is CASSYSGQGFNQPQHF.

The chain recombines TRBV15 with TRBJ2-7, with TRBD1 matching over 12 bases. The junction had 9 bases not matched to a gene; V was cut back by 1 base and J by 2 bases. Looked up from germline, CDR1 is LNHNV and CDR2 is YYDKDF (reference sequence). The CDR3 covers 18 residues. Here the CDR3 reads CATSRGDRGRVGAYEQYF. In DNA form, the CDR3 reads TGTGCCACCAGCAGAGGGGACAGGGGGCGGGTAGGGGCCTACGAGCAGTACTTC.

This chain connects TRBV7-9 to TRBJ1-2, with 7 bases that match TRBD1. The CDR3 runs 17 residues. In germline, CDR1 is SEHNR, CDR2 FQNEAQ (reference sequence). The trim removed 4 bases at V and 3 bases at J, leaving 14 bases unmatched. CDR3 protein: CASSSNPTGPDDYGYTF. The CDR3 region has the DNA TGTGCCAGCAGCTCAAACCCGACAGGGCCTGACGACTATGGCTACACCTTC.

The chain combines TRBV27 with TRBJ1-2, with 8 bases identical to TRBD1. Germline V gives CDR1 MNHEY, CDR2 SMNVEV (reference sequence). CDR3 length: 17 residues. Trimming took 5 bases from V and 4 from J; bases not matched to a gene: 15. The DNA for the CDR3 is TGTGCCAGCAGTCCACGTGGGACAGGCGGACGCGGCTATGGCTACACCTTC. It yields the protein CASSPRGTGGRGYGYTF.

This clonotype occurred a few times. The chain employs TRBV6-1 and TRBJ1-5, with D possibly being TRBD1 (5 bases). This CDR3 has 13 residues. V lost 5 bases, J lost 5 bases, and 10 bases lay in between. Germline V gene data show CDR1 as MNHNS and CDR2 as SASEGT. In DNA, the CDR3 is TGTGCCAGCAGTACAGGTACAGATCAGCCCCAGCATTTT. Its protein is CASSTGTDQPQHF.